This TCR beta chain derives from a study of blood T cell repertoires in COVID-19. V lost 3 bases to trimming and J lost 4 bases, with 12 bases between them. The CDR3 runs to 14 residues. Germline CDR1 reads SNHLY; CDR2 reads FYNNEI. Libraries were prepared by immunoSEQ multiplex PCR; TCRdb keeps only in-frame clonotypes and omits some of them. The data contain fewer than 150,000 clones, 84% of them singletons. This TCR was recovered from a man aged 45 to 65 in a cohort exposed to, infected with or recovered from COVID-19 (not recorded which). The chain has TRBV2 and TRBJ1-2; TRBD1 is a possible D gene (5 bases). Sequencing was carried out using PBMCs or T cells enriched from blood (not recorded which). CDR3 DNA: TGTGCCAGCAGTGAGTTACAGGCCCTCTATGGCTACACCTTC. As protein: CASSELQALYGYTF.